This entry concerns a single T cell receptor (beta chain). Its antigen is not identified. The data were taken from a study of cytomegalovirus exposure and HLA in healthy donors. Findings and caveats of the study: Most of the TCR beta V segments (in an earlier analysis) were productive either about 90% or about 30% of the time. One later analysis reportedly identified an Asian-associated ancestry cluster that showed fewer N-insertions than the roughly 700-donor mean.

PCR used 60 Vbeta primers and 13 Jbeta primers. The assay was immunoSEQ multiplex PCR, and TCRdb's table has in-frame clones only and misses some. Among around 170,000 clones listed, 82% were seen once. Sequencing was performed on PBMCs. The source is a woman aged 18-30 years in good health and CMV-seronegative.

The CDR3 DNA is TGTGCCAGCTCACCCCTCAGACAGGGGAGCACAGATACGCAGTATTTT. Translating it yields CASSPLRQGSTDTQYF. This chain joins TRBV18 and TRBJ2-3; 8 bases are shared with TRBD1. The CDR3 sequence is 16 residues long. The J segment lost 0 bases and the V segment lost 3 bases, leaving 5 bases of the junction unmatched. CDR1 KGHSH and CDR2 LQKENI come from the germline V gene.